A selection of T cell receptor beta chains follows, all from one sample in a study of blood T cell repertoires in COVID-19. Generated by immunoSEQ multiplex PCR, the TCRdb table keeps only in-frame clones and is missing some. This sample has under 85,000 clones, with about 86% found just once. Sequencing was performed on peripheral blood. Receptors were obtained from a man aged 35 to 55 with COVID-19, enrolled during active disease. The CDR3 runs from the conserved cysteine through the conserved F or W. D genes are given only for firm matches. Some rows have no size entry. The others give once, few or many, or a class for an expanded clone.

.,15,.,TRBJ1-3,TRBV9,TGTGCCAGCAGCGGCTTACAGGGTGTAGGCAACACCATATATTTT,CASSGLQGVGNTIYF
TRBD1,15,.,TRBJ2-3,TRBV27,TGTGCCAGCAGTTTGGTACAGGGGGAAACAGATACGCAGTATTTT,CASSLVQGETDTQYF
TRBD1,19,.,TRBJ2-7,TRBV14,TGTGCCAGCAGCCCCGGGCCGACAGGGGAGAACCTAAAACGCTACGAGCAGTACTTC,CASSPGPTGENLKRYEQYF
.,14,medium-sized,TRBJ1-5,TRBV5-4,TGTGCCAGCAGCCTGGGACCGGGAGGACAGCCCCAGCATTTT,CASSLGPGGQPQHF
.,14,.,TRBJ1-1,TRBV5-1,TGCGCCAGCAAGGGGGACCCGCTGAACACTGAAGCTTTCTTT,CASKGDPLNTEAFF
.,14,.,TRBJ1-1,TRBV7-8,TGTGCCAGCAGCTTAGTGTTAGGGGAAACTGAAGCTTTCTTT,CASSLVLGETEAFF
.,13,.,TRBJ1-2,TRBV30,TGTGCCTGGAGTGTACGGGGGGCGCTGGGCTACACCTTC,CAWSVRGALGYTF
.,12,.,TRBJ1-5,TRBV28,TGTGCCGCACAGGGTTTCAATCAGCCCCAGCATTTT,CAAQGFNQPQHF
.,17,once,TRBJ1-6,TRBV7-2,TGTGCCAGCAGCTCGCAAGGTTCAGGAGGGTATAATTCACCCCTCCACTTT,CASSSQGSGGYNSPLHF
.,14,.,TRBJ1-4,TRBV5-1,TGCGCCAGCAGCTTGGGCGGGGCTAATGAAAAACTGTTTTTT,CASSLGGANEKLFF
.,16,.,TRBJ2-1,TRBV7-6,TGTGCCAGCAGCGTTCGTGGCACAAGCTCCTACAATGAGCAGTTCTTC,CASSVRGTSSYNEQFF
.,13,.,TRBJ1-2,TRBV3-1/TRBV3-2,TGTGCCAGCAGCCGACAGAGAAACTATGGCTACACCTTC,CASSRQRNYGYTF
TRBD1,14,.,TRBJ1-1,TRBV4-1,TGCGCCAGCAGCCGGGACAGGGGGCAAGTTGAAGCTTTCTTT,CASSRDRGQVEAFF
TRBD2,17,.,TRBJ2-2,TRBV28,TGTGCCAGCAGTTTTGTAGCGGGGGGGGCGGACACCGGGGAGCTGTTTTTT,CASSFVAGGADTGELFF
.,14,.,TRBJ1-2,TRBV30,TGTGCCTGGGTACCTCCGGTAGCTAACTATGGCTACACCTTC,CAWVPPVANYGYTF
TRBD2,14,.,TRBJ2-7,TRBV6-2/TRBV6-3,TGTGCCAGCAGTTATTCGGGGGGGACCTACGAGCAGTACTTC,CASSYSGGTYEQYF
TRBD1,14,.,TRBJ1-2,TRBV11-3,TGTGCCAGCAGCCCACGGACAGGGGAGTATGGCTACACCTTC,CASSPRTGEYGYTF
TRBD2,13,.,TRBJ2-2,TRBV6-5,TGTGCCAGCGGGACTAGCGAGGCCGGGGAGCTGTTTTTT,CASGTSEAGELFF
.,12,.,TRBJ2-1,TRBV3-1/TRBV3-2,TGTGCCAGCAGCCAAATTTTCTCTGAGCAGTTCTTC,CASSQIFSEQFF
.,18,.,TRBJ1-2,TRBV30,TGTGCCTGGAGTGGTACCCCGGATCGGGAAAGCGATAACTATGGCTACACCTTC,CAWSGTPDRESDNYGYTF
TRBD1,15,.,TRBJ1-6,TRBV6-1,TGTGCCAGCAGTGACCCGGGACAGTATAATTCACCCCTCCACTTT,CASSDPGQYNSPLHF
TRBD2,17,.,TRBJ2-5,TRBV11-2,TGTGCCAGCAGAAGACTAGCGGGGCTCCTGTACCAAGAGACCCAGTACTTC,CASRRLAGLLYQETQYF
TRBD2,14,.,TRBJ2-2,TRBV6-5,TGTGCCAGCAAGGGACTAGCGGGGGTCGGGGAGCTGTTTTTT,CASKGLAGVGELFF
.,12,.,TRBJ1-1,TRBV10-3,TGTGCCGCTCGGGGTACCGAAGGCGAAGCTTTCTTT,CAARGTEGEAFF
.,17,.,TRBJ2-3,TRBV3-1/TRBV3-2,TGTGCCAGCAGCCAAGATTTTGGGGGGGCCCCGACAGATACGCAGTATTTT,CASSQDFGGAPTDTQYF
TRBD1,13,.,TRBJ2-2,TRBV3-1/TRBV3-2,TGTGCCAGCAGCCAGGACAGGACCGGGGAGCTGTTTTTT,CASSQDRTGELFF
TRBD2,14,.,TRBJ2-7,TRBV10-3,TGTGCCATCAAGACGGGGGGGCATTCACACGAGCAGTACTTC,CAIKTGGHSHEQYF
.,16,.,TRBJ2-3,TRBV24-1,TGTGCCACCAGTGATTCCCAGGGGTCTAGCACAGATACGCAGTATTTT,CATSDSQGSSTDTQYF
TRBD2,16,.,TRBJ2-1,TRBV19,TGTGCCAGTAGTATATATAGCGGGGGGGCTTACAATGAGCAGTTCTTC,CASSIYSGGAYNEQFF
.,17,.,TRBJ1-2,TRBV14,TGTGCCAGCAGCCCCGACAGGTGGGACGATGTGAACTATGGCTACACCTTC,CASSPDRWDDVNYGYTF
.,11,.,TRBJ1-1,TRBV20-1,TGCAGTTGCGGCCTGAGGACTGAAGCTTTCTTT,CSCGLRTEAFF
.,13,.,TRBJ1-3,TRBV5-5,TGTGCCAGCAGCTTGGACAGGAAGAACACCATATATTTT,CASSLDRKNTIYF
.,16,.,TRBJ2-1,TRBV5-4,TGTGCCAGCAGCCCAGACAGCGCCTACTCCTACAATGAGCAGTTCTTC,CASSPDSAYSYNEQFF
.,13,.,TRBJ2-5,TRBV5-4,TGTGCCAGCAGCTTGTACAGGGCCGAGACCCAGTACTTC,CASSLYRAETQYF
TRBD1,12,.,TRBJ1-2,TRBV28,TGTGCCAGCAGTTCGGGACAGGACTACTACACCTTC,CASSSGQDYYTF
TRBD1,14,.,TRBJ2-1,TRBV19,TGTGCCAGTTCCCCGGGACAGAAATACAATGAGCAGTTCTTC,CASSPGQKYNEQFF
TRBD2,17,.,TRBJ2-3,TRBV6-6,TGTGCCAGCAGTCCAGCAATAGGACTAGCACGCACAGATACGCAGTATTTT,CASSPAIGLARTDTQYF
TRBD1,14,once,TRBJ1-5,TRBV19,TGTGCCAGTAGCGGACAGGGTGGGAATCAGCCCCAGCATTTT,CASSGQGGNQPQHF
.,16,.,TRBJ2-3,TRBV4-1,TGCGCCAGCAGCCAAGTGACAGCAAAACGCACAGATACGCAGTATTTT,CASSQVTAKRTDTQYF
.,14,once,TRBJ1-2,TRBV5-1,TGCGCCAGCAGCTTTGAACAGGGTGCTGGTGGCTACACCTTC,CASSFEQGAGGYTF
.,16,.,TRBJ1-5,TRBV6-1,TGTGCCAGCAGTGAGGAATGGGGGGGTGGCAATCAGCCCCAGCATTTT,CASSEEWGGGNQPQHF
.,13,.,TRBJ1-5,TRBV4-1,TGCGCCAGCAGCCAAGATCGGGGTCAGCCCCAGCATTTT,CASSQDRGQPQHF
.,14,.,TRBJ2-7,TRBV11-2,TGTGCCAGCAGCTTAGGAGGTAGCAGCTACGAGCAGTACTTC,CASSLGGSSYEQYF
.,15,.,TRBJ2-3,TRBV3-1/TRBV3-2,TGTGCCAGCAGGCACCAACTTACAGGGTTAGATACGCAGTATTTT,CASRHQLTGLDTQYF
.,14,.,TRBJ1-1,TRBV13,TGTGCCAGCAGCACTAGGGGGGGAGGCACTGAAGCTTTCTTT,CASSTRGGGTEAFF
.,12,.,TRBJ2-4,TRBV6-5,TGTGCCAGCGCCACTGGACAGTCCCAACAGTACTTC,CASATGQSQQYF
.,12,.,TRBJ2-7,TRBV6-5,TGTGCCAGCAGCAGAGGGTTCCACGAGCAGTACTTC,CASSRGFHEQYF
.,15,.,TRBJ1-4,TRBV7-6,TGTGCCAGCAGCCCCAGGGATAGAGTTAATGAAAAACTGTTTTTT,CASSPRDRVNEKLFF
TRBD2,17,.,TRBJ2-4,TRBV9,TGTGCCAGCAGCCCTAGGTTGGCTAGCGGAGCCAAAAACATTCAGTACTTC,CASSPRLASGAKNIQYF
TRBD1,15,.,TRBJ2-3,TRBV30,TGTGCCTGGACCTTCTGGGGGACAGACACAGATACGCAGTATTTT,CAWTFWGTDTDTQYF
.,12,once,TRBJ2-7,TRBV28,TGTGCCAGCCCCAATTCTGCAGGCGAGCAGTACTTC,CASPNSAGEQYF
.,12,.,TRBJ1-4,TRBV5-4,TGTGCCAGCAGCCAAGATAGCGAAAAACTGTTTTTT,CASSQDSEKLFF
TRBD1,15,.,TRBJ1-1,TRBV7-7,TGTGCCAGCAGCTTACCGGGACAGGGGATCGCCGAAGCTTTCTTT,CASSLPGQGIAEAFF
TRBD1,14,.,TRBJ2-1,TRBV27,TGTGCCAGCAGTTTAAGGGACAGGGGAGGCGAGCAGTTCTTC,CASSLRDRGGEQFF